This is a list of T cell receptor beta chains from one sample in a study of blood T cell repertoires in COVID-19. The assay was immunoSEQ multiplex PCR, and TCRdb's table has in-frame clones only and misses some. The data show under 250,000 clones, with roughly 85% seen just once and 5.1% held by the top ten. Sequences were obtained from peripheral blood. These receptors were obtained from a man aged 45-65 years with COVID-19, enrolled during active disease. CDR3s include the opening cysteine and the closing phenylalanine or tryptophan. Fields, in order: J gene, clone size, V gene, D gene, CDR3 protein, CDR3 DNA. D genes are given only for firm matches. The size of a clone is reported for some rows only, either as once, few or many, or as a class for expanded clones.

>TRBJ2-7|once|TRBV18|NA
CASSPQGRGYEQYF
TGTGCCAGCTCACCACAGGGCAGGGGCTACGAGCAGTACTTC
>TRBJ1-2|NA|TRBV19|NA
CASRFADIGRDGYTF
TGTGCCAGTAGGTTCGCGGACATAGGGAGGGATGGCTACACCTTC
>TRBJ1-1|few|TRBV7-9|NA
CASSLTNTEAFF
TGTGCCAGCAGCTTAACTAACACTGAAGCTTTCTTT
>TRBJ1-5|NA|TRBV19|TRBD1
CASSDRVYGNQPQHF
TGTGCCAGTAGTGACAGGGTATACGGCAATCAGCCCCAGCATTTT
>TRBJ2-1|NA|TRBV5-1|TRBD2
CASSLGTSGYNEQFF
TGCGCCAGCAGCTTGGGGACTAGCGGATACAATGAGCAGTTCTTC
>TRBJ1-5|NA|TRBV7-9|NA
CASSLGQNNQPQHF
TGTGCCAGCAGCTTAGGACAAAACAATCAGCCCCAGCATTTT
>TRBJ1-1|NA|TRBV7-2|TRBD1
CASSVGPQGAGTEAFF
TGTGCCAGCAGCGTAGGGCCCCAGGGGGCTGGAACTGAAGCTTTCTTT
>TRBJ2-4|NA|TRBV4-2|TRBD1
CASSPPDRGSKNIQYF
TGTGCCAGCAGTCCCCCGGACAGGGGGTCCAAAAACATTCAGTACTTC
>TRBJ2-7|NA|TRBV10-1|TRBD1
CASSGDRTYEQYF
TGCGCCAGCAGTGGGGACAGGACCTACGAGCAGTACTTC
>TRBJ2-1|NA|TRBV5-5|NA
CASSSWRGRMNEQFF
TGTGCCAGCAGCTCCTGGAGGGGACGGATGAATGAGCAGTTCTTC
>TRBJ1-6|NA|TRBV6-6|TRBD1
CASSYLGGGLDSPLHF
TGTGCCAGCAGTTATTTAGGGGGCGGCCTGGATTCACCCCTCCACTTT
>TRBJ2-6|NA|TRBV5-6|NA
CASSYTGSGANVLTF
TGTGCCAGCAGCTACACAGGTTCTGGGGCCAACGTCCTGACTTTC
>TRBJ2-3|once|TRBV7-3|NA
CASSEVVGTQYF
TGTGCCAGCAGCGAGGTGGTCGGTACGCAGTATTTT
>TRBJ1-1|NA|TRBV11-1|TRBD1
CASNNRGNTEAFF
TGTGCCAGCAATAACAGGGGGAACACTGAAGCTTTCTTT
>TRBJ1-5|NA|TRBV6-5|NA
CASSYGQNNQPQHF
TGTGCCAGCAGTTACGGACAGAACAATCAGCCCCAGCATTTT
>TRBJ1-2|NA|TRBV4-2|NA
CASSQDPAGISGYTF
TGTGCCAGCAGCCAAGATCCCGCAGGGATTAGTGGCTACACCTTC
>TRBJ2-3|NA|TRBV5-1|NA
CASSWAGRSTDTQYF
TGCGCCAGCAGCTGGGCCGGTAGGAGCACAGATACGCAGTATTTT
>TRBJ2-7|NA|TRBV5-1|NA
CASSLDQGTYEQYF
TGCGCCAGCAGCTTGGATCAGGGAACCTACGAGCAGTACTTC
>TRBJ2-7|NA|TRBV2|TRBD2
CASIDLAGGAVHEQYF
TGTGCCAGCATAGATCTAGCGGGAGGAGCAGTACACGAGCAGTACTTC
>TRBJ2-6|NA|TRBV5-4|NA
CASSFGGRGSGANVLTF
TGTGCCAGCAGCTTTGGGGGCCGAGGCTCTGGGGCCAACGTCCTGACTTTC
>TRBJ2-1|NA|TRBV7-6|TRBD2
CASRARTSEAFF
TGTGCCAGCAGGGCTCGGACTAGCGAGGCGTTCTTC
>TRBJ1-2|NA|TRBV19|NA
CASSIVPGDYGYTF
TGTGCCAGTAGTATAGTACCAGGGGACTATGGCTACACCTTC
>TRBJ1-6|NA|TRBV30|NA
CAWRVGGNSPLHF
TGTGCCTGGAGGGTAGGGGGAAATTCACCCCTCCACTTT
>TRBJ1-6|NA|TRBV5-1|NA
CASSSDGNYNSPLHF
TGCGCCAGCAGCTCGGACGGGAACTATAATTCACCCCTCCACTTT